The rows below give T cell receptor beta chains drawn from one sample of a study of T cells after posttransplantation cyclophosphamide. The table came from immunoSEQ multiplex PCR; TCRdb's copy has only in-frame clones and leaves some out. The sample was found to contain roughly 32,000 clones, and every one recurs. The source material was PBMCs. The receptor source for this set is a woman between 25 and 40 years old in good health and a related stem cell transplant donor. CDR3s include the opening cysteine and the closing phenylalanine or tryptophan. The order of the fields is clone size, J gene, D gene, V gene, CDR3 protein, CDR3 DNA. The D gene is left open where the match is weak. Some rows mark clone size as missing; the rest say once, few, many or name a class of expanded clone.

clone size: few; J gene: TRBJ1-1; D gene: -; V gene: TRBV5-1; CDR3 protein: CASSLRGGEGTEAFF; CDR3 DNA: TGCGCCAGCAGCCTGCGGGGGGGGGAGGGTACTGAAGCTTTCTTT
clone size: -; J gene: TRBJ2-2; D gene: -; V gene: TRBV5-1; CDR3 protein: CASSLGVTSTGELFF; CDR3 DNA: TGCGCCAGCAGCTTGGGGGTGACATCTACCGGGGAGCTGTTTTTT
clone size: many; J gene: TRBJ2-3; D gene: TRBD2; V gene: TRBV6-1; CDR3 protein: CASMASGGSTDTQYF; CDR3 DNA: TGTGCCAGCATGGCTAGCGGGGGGAGCACAGATACGCAGTATTTT
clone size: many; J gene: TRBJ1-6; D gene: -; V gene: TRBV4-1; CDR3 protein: CASSLYRGDSPLHF; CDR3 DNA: TGCGCCAGCAGCCTATACCGGGGGGATTCACCCCTCCACTTT
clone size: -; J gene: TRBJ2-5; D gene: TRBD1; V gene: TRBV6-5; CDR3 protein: CASSSPDRGSETQYF; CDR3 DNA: TGTGCCAGCAGTTCACCGGACAGGGGATCAGAGACCCAGTACTTC
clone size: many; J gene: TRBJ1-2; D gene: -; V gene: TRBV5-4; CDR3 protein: CASSLVRETEGYTF; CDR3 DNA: TGTGCCAGCAGCTTGGTTCGTGAGACAGAAGGCTACACCTTC
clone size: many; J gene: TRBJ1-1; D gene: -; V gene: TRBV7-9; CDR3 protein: CASSGRGVGGTEAFF; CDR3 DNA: TGTGCCAGCAGCGGCAGGGGAGTTGGGGGCACTGAAGCTTTCTTT
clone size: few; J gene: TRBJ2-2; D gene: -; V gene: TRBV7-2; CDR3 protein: CASSIQGAGTGELFF; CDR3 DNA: TGTGCCAGCAGCATACAGGGTGCGGGCACCGGGGAGCTGTTTTTT
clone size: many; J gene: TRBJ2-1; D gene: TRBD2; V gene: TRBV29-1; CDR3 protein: CSVPVGLGGGADEQFF; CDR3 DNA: TGCAGCGTCCCCGTGGGGTTAGGCGGGGGGGCTGATGAGCAGTTCTTC
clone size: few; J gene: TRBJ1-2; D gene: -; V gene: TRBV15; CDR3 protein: CATSRDQDGYTF; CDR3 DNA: TGTGCCACCAGCAGAGATCAGGATGGCTACACCTTC
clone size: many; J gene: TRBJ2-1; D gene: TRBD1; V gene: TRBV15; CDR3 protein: CATSRDPGGTGGYNEQFF; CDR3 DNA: TGTGCCACCAGCAGAGATCCCGGTGGGACAGGGGGTTACAATGAGCAGTTCTTC
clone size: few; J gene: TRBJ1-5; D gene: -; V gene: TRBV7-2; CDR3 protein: CASSGQGSGNQPQHF; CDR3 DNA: TGTGCCAGCAGCGGGCAGGGGTCGGGCAATCAGCCCCAGCATTTT
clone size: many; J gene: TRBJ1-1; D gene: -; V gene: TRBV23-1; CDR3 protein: CASSQSNAGAFF; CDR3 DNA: TGCGCCAGCAGTCAATCCAACGCGGGGGCTTTCTTT
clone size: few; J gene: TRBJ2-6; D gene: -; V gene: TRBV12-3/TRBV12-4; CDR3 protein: CASSFGSGANVLTF; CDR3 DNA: TGTGCCAGCAGTTTCGGCTCTGGGGCCAACGTCCTGACTTTC
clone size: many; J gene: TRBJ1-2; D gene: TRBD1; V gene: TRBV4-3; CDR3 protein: CASSQAGGYGYTF; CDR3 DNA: TGCGCCAGCAGCCAAGCAGGGGGCTATGGCTACACCTTC